Presented here are 19 T cell receptor beta chains from one specimen sequenced in a study of T cell repertoires in cytomegalovirus infection. TCRdb analysed the reads with MiXCR anew, one entry per CDR3 protein. In the table there are approximately 260,000 distinct CDR3 sequences, about 18% of which are singletons. The sample comprised CD8+ T cells from PBMCs. All receptors come from a human donor in good health (CMV status not recorded). Some clones in this sample may be carry-over from other donors' samples.

This clonotype came up a few times. This chain uses TRBV9 with TRBJ2-7; a weak D match, TRBD2 (5 bases). Germline V lookup: CDR1 SGDLS, CDR2 YYNGEE. V lost 0 bases and J 1 base, leaving 8 bases between the germline ends. The CDR3 totals 14 residues. The CDR3 sequence is CASSVGVASYEQYF. In nucleotides, the CDR3 is TGTGCCAGCAGCGTAGGGGTAGCGTCCTACGAGCAGTACTTC.

This clonotype has only one observation. V is TRBV29-1 and J is TRBJ2-5; D is unclear. The CDR3 length is 12 residues. V was shortened by 2 bases and J by 2 bases, with 6 bases between the two germline ends. From germline, CDR1 is SQVTM and CDR2 ANQGSEA. CDR3 sequence: CSVEPLQETQYF. As DNA, the CDR3 is TGCAGCGTTGAACCCTTACAAGAGACCCAGTACTTC.

V usage is TRBV6-2 or TRBV6-3 and J usage is TRBJ2-2; no firm D call. The length of the CDR3 is 12 residues. Germline V gives CDR1 MNHEY, CDR2 SVGEGT. V was clipped by 8 bases and J by 1 base, with 5 bases between them. The CDR3 protein is CASYWNTGELFF. CDR3 DNA sequence: TGTGCCAGCTACTGGAACACCGGGGAGCTGTTTTTT.

The chain has TRBV20-1 and TRBJ1-3; 7 nucleotides align to TRBD1. This CDR3 region has 16 residues. Unmatched junction bases numbered 9, after V lost 0 bases and J lost 4 bases. The germline V gene encodes CDR1 DFQATT and CDR2 SNEGSKA (reference sequence). The CDR3 protein is CSARDQEGAWGNTIYF. In DNA form, the CDR3 reads TGCAGTGCTAGAGATCAGGAGGGGGCGTGGGGAAACACCATATATTTT.

This clonotype appeared a few times. This chain's CDR3 is CASSGSLAGGNPDTQYF. CDR3 coding DNA: TGTGCCAGCAGTGGAAGCCTAGCGGGGGGGAATCCAGATACGCAGTATTTT. The chain recombines TRBV2 with TRBJ2-3, with 12 bases aligning to TRBD2. Germline CDR1 and CDR2: SNHLY and FYNNEI. The CDR3 runs to 17 residues. J was trimmed by 4 bases and V by 4 bases; bases with no gene match: 9.

This sequence joins TRBV6-2 or TRBV6-3 and TRBJ2-1, with a tentative D call TRBD2 (5 bases). Germline loops: CDR1 MNHEY, CDR2 SVGEGT. V dropped 4 bases and J dropped 4 bases, with 8 bases sitting between them. The CDR3 extends over 13 amino acids. The CDR3 loop reads CASSSEVYNEQFF. The CDR3 nucleotides read TGTGCCAGCAGTTCGGAGGTATACAATGAGCAGTTCTTC.

With regard to this clonotype: A read error may explain this, as a much larger clone is one base away. This chain joins TRBV20-1 and TRBJ1-5; 7 positions match TRBD1. From germline, CDR1 is DFQATT and CDR2 SNEGSKA (reference sequence). CDR3 length: 15 residues. The CDR3 region has the DNA TGCAGTACTAGAGACGCCGGGACAGAAAATCAGCCCCAGCATTTT. Protein: CSTRDAGTENQPQHF.

This clonotype came up many times. CDR3 in amino acids: CASSSTAGQGSSYEQYF. The DNA for the CDR3 is TGTGCCAGCAGCTCTACCGCGGGACAGGGAAGTTCTTACGAGCAGTACTTC. The chain uses TRBV7-9 and TRBJ2-7, with 9 bases lining up with TRBD1. The CDR3 runs 17 residues. The germline V gene encodes CDR1 SEHNR and CDR2 FQNEAQ (reference sequence). Losses at the gene ends were 4 bases for V and 4 bases for J; bases not matched to a gene: 14.

This clonotype was recorded at least ten times. The rearrangement links TRBV28 to TRBJ1-5; D uncertain. The CDR3 is 13 residues long. Trimming removed 3 bases at V and 4 bases at J, with 7 bases between. Germline V gene data show CDR1 as MDHEN and CDR2 as SYDVKM. The CDR3 reads CASSLVRNQPQHF. The DNA for the CDR3 is TGTGCCAGCAGTTTGGTGAGGAATCAGCCCCAGCATTTT.

This clonotype was observed many times. CDR3 coding DNA: TGTGCCAGCAGCGACCGGGTCACCAAACTTCAAGAGACCCAGTACTTC. Translating it yields CASSDRVTKLQETQYF. This rearrangement joins TRBV7-6 to TRBJ2-5; D gene ambiguous. V lost 5 bases and J 2 bases, leaving 18 bases between the germline ends. The CDR3 is made up of 16 amino acids. Germline CDR1 SGHVS, CDR2 FNYEAQ.

The CDR3: CASSVSGGLPNNEQFF. The CDR3 nucleotides are TGTGCCAGCAGCGTATCAGGGGGACTCCCGAACAATGAGCAGTTCTTC. The V and J genes are TRBV9 and TRBJ2-1, with a possible D match to TRBD1 (7 bases). CDR1 and CDR2 (germline): SGDLS, YYNGEE. The length of the CDR3 is 16 residues. The V end was cut by 1 base, the J end by 5 bases, with 16 bases between.

This clonotype was detected ten times or more. The genes are TRBV4-2 and TRBJ2-1; TRBD1 matches at 7 bases. The CDR3 loop spans 17 amino acids. Losses at the gene ends were 0 bases for V and 6 bases for J; bases not matched to a gene: 11. Germline V gives CDR1 LGHNA, CDR2 YNFKEQ. CDR3 sequence reads: CASSQEWRDRVGNEQFF. The DNA of the CDR3 is TGTGCCAGCAGCCAAGAATGGAGAGACAGGGTCGGCAATGAGCAGTTCTTC.

The sample holds a few counts of this clonotype. This rearrangement joins TRBV6-2 or TRBV6-3 to TRBJ2-2; maybe TRBD2 (5 bases). The V and J ends lost 6 bases and 3 bases respectively, with 11 bases between them. Germline CDR1 MNHEY, CDR2 SVGEGT. CDR3 length equals 14 residues. This chain's CDR3 is CASSLLADTGELFF. The CDR3 DNA reads TGTGCCAGCAGCCTGCTAGCAGACACCGGGGAGCTGTTTTTT.

This clonotype was counted at least ten times. The rearrangement joins TRBV7-9 to TRBJ1-2; 9 bases match TRBD1. CDR1 is SEHNR, CDR2 FQNEAQ, per germline (reference sequence). V shed 5 bases and J 7 bases; nucleotides not matched to a gene: 17. CDR3 length equals 17 residues. The CDR3 DNA is TGTGCCAGCAGCAACACCGGGACAGGGTTGATCTACGGTGGCTACACCTTC. Its translation is CASSNTGTGLIYGGYTF.

This clonotype was recorded many times. This chain joins TRBV20-1 and TRBJ1-1; possibly TRBD1 for D (5 bases). The CDR3 covers 14 residues. V was shortened by 3 bases and J by 0 bases, with 11 bases between the two germline ends. Germline V CDR1 and CDR2: DFQATT, SNEGSKA (reference sequence). CDR3 DNA: TGCAGTGCTAGCGCAGGGTTTATGAACACTGAAGCTTTCTTT. Protein: CSASAGFMNTEAFF.

This clonotype has a count of ten or more. This chain uses TRBV6-2 or TRBV6-3 with TRBJ1-5; D possibly corresponds to TRBD1 (6 bases). The CDR3 is 13 residues long. Trimming left V 6 bases short and J 4 bases short, with 10 bases between. CDR1 and CDR2 from the germline V gene are MNHEY and SVGEGT. DNA for the CDR3: TGTGCCAGCAGACAACAGGGAAATCAGCCCCAGCATTTT. This gives the protein CASRQQGNQPQHF.

This clonotype was seen many times. V usage is TRBV7-9 and J usage is TRBJ2-7; 7 nucleotides line up with TRBD1. The V and J ends lost 5 bases and 0 bases, in that order; junction bases with no gene match: 7. The germline V gene encodes CDR1 SEHNR and CDR2 FQNEAQ (reference sequence). The CDR3 length is 15 residues. CDR3 coding DNA: TGTGCCAGCAGCCCAGGGACAGAGTACTCCTACGAGCAGTACTTC. Amino acids: CASSPGTEYSYEQYF.

A few counts support this clonotype. The gene calls are TRBV11-2 and TRBJ2-5; D may match TRBD1 or TRBD2 (7 bases each). The CDR3 totals 17 residues. Trimming removed 0 bases at V and 4 bases at J, with 18 bases between. Germline CDR1 reads SGHAT; CDR2 reads FQNNGV. CDR3 coding DNA: TGTGCCAGCAGCTTAGATTTATCAGGGGGACTAAGAGAGACCCAGTACTTC. This translates into CASSLDLSGGLRETQYF.

This clonotype has a count of ten or more. This rearrangement joins TRBV7-6 to TRBJ2-3; 7 bases fit TRBD1. J was trimmed by 4 bases and V by 5 bases; bases with no gene match: 3. The CDR3 length is 13 residues. Germline V CDR1 and CDR2: SGHVS, FNYEAQ. The DNA for the CDR3 is TGTGCCAGCAGCGTCGGGACAGCAGATACGCAGTATTTT. Translated, it gives CASSVGTADTQYF. Drawing the rest from reference TRBV7-6 and TRBJ2-3, the complete variable domain is GAGVSQSPRYKVTKRGQDVALRCDPISGHVSLYWYRQALGQGPEFLTYFNYEAQQDKSGLPNDRFSAERPEGSISTLTIQRTEQRDSAMYRCASSVGTADTQYFGPGTRLTVL.